The clone carrying this TCR beta chain appeared once. Its antigen is still unknown. A junction end diverges from the germline sequence, so it may reflect a read error. The source of the sample is a study of blood T cells in healthy people across ages. Regarding the study as a whole: Diversity was estimated from one million T cells, and these estimates were considered underestimates.

The second PCR ran about 6 to 11 cycles with a sample-barcoded 5' primer and J-beta primers. Sequencing recovered at least 3 million CDR3-containing paired-end reads from each sample. MiXCR, applied by TCRdb to the 5' RACE reads, yields one record per CDR3 protein. The profile shows about 1.5 million distinct CDR3 sequences, around 40% of them singletons. The CDR3 is made up of 11 amino acids. Germline loops: CDR1 SEHNR, CDR2 FQNEAQ (reference sequence). The chain employs TRBV7-9 and TRBJ1-6, with no clear D. The sequence came from a woman in her late teens or twenties in good health. What was sequenced was blood. The CDR3 DNA sequence: TGTGCCAGCAGTGGGAATTTACCCCTCCACTTT. This translates into CASSGNLPLHF.